This T cell receptor beta chain was profiled in a study of breast tumors, draining lymph nodes, adjacent tissues. Trimming cost V 2 bases and J 5 bases; bases outside gene matches: 8. From germline, CDR1 is ENHRY and CDR2 SYGVKD. The CDR3 runs to 15 residues. The lymph nodes were axillary draining lymph nodes from breast cancer patients. Using its own MiXCR run on the multiplex PCR reads, TCRdb lists one record per CDR3 protein. The sample has around 230,000 distinct CDR3 sequences, nearly 35% seen once; the top ten hold approximately 3.7%. This clonotype was counted ten times or more. The antigen remains undetermined. Study conclusions and caveats: That most tumor T cells come from lymph nodes remained unproven. Tumor repertoires ranked between lymph nodes and nontumor tissue in diversity, with V and J gene preferences. Findings are consistent with lymph node origin and intratumoral expansion of most tumor T cells. Luminal-like breast cancer showed significantly higher tumor–nontumor repertoire similarity than basal-like.

Sequenced sample: axillary lymph node tissue. This TCR came from a female donor with breast cancer. Some clones in this sample may be carry-over from other donors' samples. The chain employs TRBV10-3 and TRBJ2-7; 8 bases agree with TRBD1. CDR3 residues: CAISERQGARNEQYF. Here the CDR3 DNA reads TGTGCCATCAGTGAGCGTCAGGGGGCGCGGAACGAGCAGTACTTC.